In this sample, the clone carrying this T cell receptor beta chain turned up many times. Its specificity is unknown. A TCRbeta library incorporating unique molecular identifiers was prepared. MiXCR, run by TCRdb on the PCR reads, gives a single entry per CDR3 protein. This sample has under 70,000 distinct CDR3 sequences, with approximately 10% found just once. Deletions cut 1 base from V and 5 bases from J, with 11 bases between. CDR3 length: 14 residues. CDR1 is MDHEN, CDR2 SYDVKM, per germline. This sample was taken from a study of T-cell reconstitution after alpha-beta-depleted transplantation in children. Study findings and constraints: As was reported, about two months after transplant, alpha-beta T cells came from several hundred expanded graft clones. Newly made T cells mostly supplied T-cell counts and diversity one year after transplant.

The sequences come from PBMCs, collected before TCRalphabeta/CD19-depleted stem cell transplant. The chain has TRBV28 and TRBJ2-5; D unresolved. The clonotype was recovered from a boy aged 10-17 years with acute myeloid leukemia, due to receive a stem cell transplant. CDR3: CASSLSAPGETQYF. Written as DNA, the CDR3 is TGTGCCAGCAGTTTATCGGCCCCCGGGGAGACCCAGTACTTC. Together with reference TRBV28 and TRBJ2-5, the CDR3 gives the full variable domain: DVKVTQSSRYLVKRTGEKVFLECVQDMDHENMFWYRQDPGLGLRLIYFSYDVKMKEKGDIPEGYSVSREKKERFSLILESASTNQTSMYLCASSLSAPGETQYFGPGTRLLVL.